These T cell receptor beta chains were read from a single sample in a study of T cell changes during pregnancy in multiple sclerosis. Clones were sequenced by immunoSEQ multiplex PCR, and TCRdb holds only the in-frame ones, with some missing. Counted here are tens of thousands of clones, 90% to 95% occurring once; the ten biggest clones make up approximately 1.3%. Sample: peripheral blood, taken after pregnancy. The receptors stem from a female donor in good health, enrolled as a control in a pregnancy study. The conserved cysteine and the conserved F or W are not part of the CDR3 here. D genes are given only for firm matches.

TRBJ2-1,TRBV7-3,.,ASSLMGTSNNEQF
TRBJ2-7,TRBV19,TRBD2,ASNELAGGTYEQY
TRBJ1-3,TRBV7-9,.,ASSSDSGSSSGNTIY
TRBJ2-3,TRBV5-1,TRBD2,ASSLDSGGAPDTQY
TRBJ2-3,TRBV6-1,.,ASSEAGGGGTDTQY
TRBJ1-4,TRBV5-1,.,ASSLAGSGTATNEKLF
TRBJ1-1,TRBV29-1,TRBD1,SGVYDRGTEAF
TRBJ1-1,TRBV18,TRBD1,ASSPLQGAQNTEAF
TRBJ1-6,TRBV11-3,TRBD1,ASSTRTGGDSPLH
TRBJ1-2,TRBV21-1,.,ASSWTDYEGYT
TRBJ2-1,TRBV7-3,.,ASSLEGQQF
TRBJ1-2,TRBV28,.,ASSSGSYT
TRBJ2-5,TRBV2,TRBD2,ASIKLAETQY
TRBJ1-3,TRBV27,.,ASSSGVSGNTIY
TRBJ1-1,TRBV25-1,.,ASSDQQENTEAF
TRBJ2-6,TRBV28,.,ASYNSGANVLT
TRBJ1-1,TRBV19,.,ATKPPRTAMNTEAF
TRBJ1-5,TRBV2,TRBD1,ASSWGQGSNNQPQH
TRBJ2-1,TRBV6-5,.,ASSSGSILSDEQF
TRBJ1-4,TRBV11-2,.,ASSSVKGRTEKLF
TRBJ1-2,TRBV10-3,.,AISDLMVDYGYT
TRBJ1-1,TRBV5-4,TRBD1,ASSSGQGGNTEAF
TRBJ1-5,TRBV7-8,.,ASSLGAGRSQPQH
TRBJ2-3,TRBV6-4,TRBD2,ASSDSSGGTDTQY